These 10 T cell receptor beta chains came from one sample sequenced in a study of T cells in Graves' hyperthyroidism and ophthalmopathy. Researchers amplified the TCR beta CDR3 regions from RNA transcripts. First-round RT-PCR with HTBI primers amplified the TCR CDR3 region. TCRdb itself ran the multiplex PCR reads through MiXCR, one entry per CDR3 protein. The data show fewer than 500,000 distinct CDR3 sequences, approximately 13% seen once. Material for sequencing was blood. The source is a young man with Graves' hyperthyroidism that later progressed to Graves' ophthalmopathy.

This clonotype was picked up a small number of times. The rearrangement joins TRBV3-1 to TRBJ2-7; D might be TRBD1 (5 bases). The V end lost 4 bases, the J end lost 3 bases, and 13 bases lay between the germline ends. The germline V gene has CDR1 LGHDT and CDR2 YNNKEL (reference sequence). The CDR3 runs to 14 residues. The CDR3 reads CASSPGMGYYEQYF. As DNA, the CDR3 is TGTGCCAGCAGCCCAGGGATGGGATACTACGAGCAGTACTTC.

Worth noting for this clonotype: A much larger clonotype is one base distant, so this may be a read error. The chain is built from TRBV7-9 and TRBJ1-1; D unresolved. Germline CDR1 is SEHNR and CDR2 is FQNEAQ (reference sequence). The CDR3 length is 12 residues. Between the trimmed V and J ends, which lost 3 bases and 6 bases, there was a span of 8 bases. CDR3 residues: CASSLSASEAFF. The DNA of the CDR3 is TGTGCCAGCAGCTTGTCGGCGTCTGAAGCTTTCTTT. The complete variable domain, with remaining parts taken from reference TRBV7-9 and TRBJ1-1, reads DTGVSQNPRHKITKRGQNVTFRCDPISEHNRLYWYRQTLGQGPEFLTYFQNEAQLEKSRLLSDRFSAERPKGSFSTLEIQRTEQGDSAMYLCASSLSASEAFFGQGTRLTVV.

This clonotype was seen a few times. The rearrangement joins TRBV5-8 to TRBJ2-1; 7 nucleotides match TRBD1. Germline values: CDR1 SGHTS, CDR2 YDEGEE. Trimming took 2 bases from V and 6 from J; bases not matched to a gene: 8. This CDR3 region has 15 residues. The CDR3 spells CASSFSSTGFNEQFF. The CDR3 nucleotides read TGTGCCAGCAGCTTCTCATCGACAGGGTTCAATGAGCAGTTCTTC.

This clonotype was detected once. The CDR3 loop reads CSAISWSSEAYNSPLHF. CDR3 nucleotides: TGCAGTGCTATAAGCTGGAGTTCTGAGGCCTATAATTCACCCCTCCACTTT. The gene calls are TRBV20-1 and TRBJ1-6, with D uncertain. CDR1 is DFQATT, CDR2 SNEGSKA, per germline (reference sequence). The CDR3 consists of 17 residues. V was clipped by 4 bases and J by 2 bases, with 18 bases between them.

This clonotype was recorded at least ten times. CDR3 sequence (DNA): TGTGCCAGCAGCAGGGGGCGCGGTGAAGAGACCCAGTACTTC. Its translation: CASSRGRGEETQYF. V gene TRBV12-3 or TRBV12-4 combines with J gene TRBJ2-5, with TRBD1 matching over 8 bases. The CDR3 loop spans 14 amino acids. After removal of 6 bases from V and 3 bases from J, the junction contained 6 bases not matched to a gene.

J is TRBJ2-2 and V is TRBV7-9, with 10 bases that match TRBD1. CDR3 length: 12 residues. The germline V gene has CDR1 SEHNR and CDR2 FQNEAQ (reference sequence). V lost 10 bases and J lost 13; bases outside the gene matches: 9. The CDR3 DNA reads TGTGCCACCCGGGACAGGGGCAGGGGGCTGTTTTTT. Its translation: CATRDRGRGLFF.

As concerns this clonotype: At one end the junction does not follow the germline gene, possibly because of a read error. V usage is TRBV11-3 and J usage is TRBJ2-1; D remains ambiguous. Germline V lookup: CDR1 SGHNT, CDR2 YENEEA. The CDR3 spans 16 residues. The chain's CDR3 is CASSCNLLTSYSEQFF. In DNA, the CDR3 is TGTGCCAGCAGCTGTAATCTGCTAACCTCCTACAGTGAGCAGTTCTTC.

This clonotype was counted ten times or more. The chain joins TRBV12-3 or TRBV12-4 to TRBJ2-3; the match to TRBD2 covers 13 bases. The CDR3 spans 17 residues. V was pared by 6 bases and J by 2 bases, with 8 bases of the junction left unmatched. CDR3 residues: CASSPPGLAGTTDTQYF. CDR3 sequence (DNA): TGTGCCAGCAGCCCCCCGGGACTAGCGGGGACCACAGATACGCAGTATTTT.

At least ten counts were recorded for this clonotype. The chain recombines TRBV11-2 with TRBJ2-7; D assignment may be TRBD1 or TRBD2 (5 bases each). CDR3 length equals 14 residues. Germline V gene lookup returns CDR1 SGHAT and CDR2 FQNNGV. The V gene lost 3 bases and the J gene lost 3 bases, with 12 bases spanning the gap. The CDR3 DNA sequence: TGTGCCAGCAGCTTCTACGGGGCCCGCTACGAGCAGTACTTC. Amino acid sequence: CASSFYGARYEQYF.

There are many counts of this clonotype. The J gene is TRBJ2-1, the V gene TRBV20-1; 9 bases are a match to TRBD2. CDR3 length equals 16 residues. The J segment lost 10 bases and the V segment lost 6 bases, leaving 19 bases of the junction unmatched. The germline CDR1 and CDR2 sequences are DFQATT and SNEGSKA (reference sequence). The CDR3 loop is CSAHLPGTSNGKEQFF. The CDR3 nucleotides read TGCAGTGCCCACCTCCCCGGGACTAGCAACGGGAAGGAGCAGTTCTTC.